The clone carrying this T cell receptor (beta chain) was recorded a few times. What it binds is unknown. This record comes from a study of T cells after yellow fever vaccination. Study details: Preparation used SMART-Seq v4 Ultra Low Input for the low-cell-number fractions.

The 5'RACE template-switching step produced TCR cDNA and added a universal primer site and UMIs. TCRdb called the 5' RACE reads again in MiXCR, with one record for every CDR3 protein. The sample gives some 300,000 distinct CDR3 sequences, around 3.9% of which show up once; roughly a quarter is in the top ten. Trimming left V 6 bases short and J 4 bases short, with 21 bases between. Germline assignment: CDR1 LNHDA and CDR2 SQIVND (reference sequence). This CDR3 is 16 amino acids long. Broader study findings: Peaking on day 5 versus 15, the secondary response was faster but weaker.

The sample consisted of PBMCs, taken on the day of the yellow fever booster vaccination. This sequence was found in a man aged 18 to 30 who received the YFV17D yellow fever vaccine. The chain has TRBV19 and TRBJ2-5, with D perhaps matching TRBD1 (6 bases). In DNA form, the CDR3 reads TGTGCCAGTAGCCCCCAGAGGGGGTTAGGGCGAGAGACCCAGTACTTC. Translation gives CASSPQRGLGRETQYF.